This TCR beta chain originates from a study of shared clonotypes between healthy human individuals. TCRdb keeps only in-frame clones here, not all; method: immunoSEQ multiplex PCR. The profile shows around 620,000 clones, around 95% of them singletons. The V gene's germline CDR1 is PRHDT and CDR2 FYEKMQ (reference sequence). J gave up 3 bases and V 5 bases, and 3 bases lay outside the gene matches. The CDR3 is 14 amino acids. Positively selected for CCR7, the CD45RO-negative cells used as naive CD8 cells excluded terminally differentiated effector memory CD45RA+ cells. The source of this sequence is a woman in her 30s in good health. The sequencing sample was made of naive CD8+ T cells sorted from blood. The chain has TRBV13 and TRBJ2-2, with 7 bases that match TRBD2. The CDR3 nucleotides read TGTGCCAGCAGCCCGGGGGGATACACCGGGGAGCTGTTTTTT. Translated, it gives CASSPGGYTGELFF.